The clone carrying this TCR beta chain has just a few counts. Antigen specificity is unknown. TCRdb processed the 5' RACE reads anew with MiXCR; each CDR3 protein has one entry. The sample consists of 240,000 or so distinct CDR3 sequences, roughly 13% of them appearing once. The sample comes from a study of identical twins. Overall study results and limits: There were fewer insertions in abundant cord blood beta clonotypes, but memory repertoires showed no such pattern.

V lost 4 bases and J lost 3, with 7 bases in between. The germline V gene has CDR1 MNHEY and CDR2 SVGEGT. The CDR3 consists of 12 residues. This same sample was also taken into another study, of yellow fever vaccine responses in identical twins. That work adds: Twins' vaccine T cell responses were reported to seem partly convergent and partly personalized.

The receptor was derived from a woman aged 18-30 years in good health. The chain is built from TRBV6-2 or TRBV6-3 and TRBJ2-7, with unresolved D. Sequencing was done on a sample of memory (CD45RO+) T cells sorted from blood. CDR3: CASSSTFYEQYF. DNA for the CDR3: TGTGCCAGCAGTTCAACCTTCTACGAGCAGTACTTC.